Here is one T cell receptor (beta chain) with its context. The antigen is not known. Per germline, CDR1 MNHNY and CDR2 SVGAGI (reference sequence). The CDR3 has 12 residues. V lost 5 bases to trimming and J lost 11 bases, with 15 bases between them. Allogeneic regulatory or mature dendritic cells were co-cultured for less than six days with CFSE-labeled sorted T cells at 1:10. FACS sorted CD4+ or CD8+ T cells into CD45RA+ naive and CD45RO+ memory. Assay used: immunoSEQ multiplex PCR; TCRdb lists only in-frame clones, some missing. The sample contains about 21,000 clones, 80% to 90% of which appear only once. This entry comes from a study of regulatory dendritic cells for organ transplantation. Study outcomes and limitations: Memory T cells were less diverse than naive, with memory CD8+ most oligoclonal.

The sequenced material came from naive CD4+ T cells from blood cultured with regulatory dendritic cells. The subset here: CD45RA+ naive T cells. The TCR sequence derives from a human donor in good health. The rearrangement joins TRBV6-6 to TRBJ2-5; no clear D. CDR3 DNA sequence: TGTGCCAGCAGTCCCCGGCAGTGGACGCAGTACTTC. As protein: CASSPRQWTQYF.